This T cell receptor beta chain was documented in a study of cytomegalovirus exposure and HLA in healthy donors. Findings and limits, study-wide: Within an earlier analysis, most TCR beta V segments proved productive either about 90% or about 30% of the time. The authors later found HLA-associated TCR beta chains more clonally expanded than equally common others. Later analysis placed DRB1 highest and HLA-C lowest in TCR association rates, which differed by HLA locus.

On this clone: Its antigen is still unknown.

V dropped 7 bases and J dropped 8; count of bases not matched to a gene: 5. Germline V lookup: CDR1 MNHEY, CDR2 SMNVEV (reference sequence). The CDR3 is 14 amino acids. PCR employed 60 Vbeta and 13 Jbeta primers. Clones were read by immunoSEQ multiplex PCR, and TCRdb kept only the in-frame ones, dropping some. The data contain around 160,000 clones, roughly 85% of them singletons. Material: PBMCs. This receptor was taken from a man aged 18 to 30 in good health and CMV-seropositive. J is TRBJ1-6 and V is TRBV27; the match to TRBD1 covers 10 bases. DNA for the CDR3: TGTGCCAGCACAGACAGGGGGCGGTATTCACCCCTCCACTTT. This codes for CASTDRGRYSPLHF.